This TCR beta chain was captured by sequencing in a study of control samples from healthy donors and cancer patients. The V segment lost 5 bases and the J segment 2 bases; nucleotides outside the gene matches: 6. The length of the CDR3 is 15 residues. Germline CDR1 reads MNHEY; CDR2 reads SVGAGI. Here immunoSEQ multiplex PCR was the method, and the copy in TCRdb shows in-frame clones only, minus some. The sample has around 130,000 clones, approximately 90% seen once; the top ten hold around 3%. Sequenced: blood. The chain uses TRBV6-5 and TRBJ1-5; 7 bases agree with TRBD1. The clonotype originates from a man aged 45-65 years in good health. CDR3 coding DNA: TGTGCCAGCAGTCGAGGGGGCACAGGCAATCAGCCCCAGCATTTT. Protein: CASSRGGTGNQPQHF.